The entry that follows covers one TCR beta chain sequence. The sample is drawn from a study of blood T cell repertoires in COVID-19. In the authors' methods: Reference gene primer amplification yielded estimated nucleated cell counts. The method was immunoSEQ multiplex PCR; TCRdb's version includes in-frame clones alone and lacks a portion of them. The DNA was the basis for D and trimming; V, J and clone size are from that table. In the table there are 210,000 or so clones, under 90% of which are singletons. V dropped 5 bases and J dropped 4 bases, with 14 bases sitting between them. The CDR3 totals 14 residues. CDR1 is MNHEY and CDR2 is SMNVEV in the germline V gene (reference sequence).

Sequenced: peripheral blood. This receptor was obtained from a woman at least 80 years old with active or convalescent COVID-19. V and J are TRBV27 and TRBJ1-2; D is undetermined. This CDR3 reads CASSAKKRGYGYTF. CDR3 sequence (DNA): TGTGCCAGCAGTGCTAAAAAGCGGGGCTATGGCTACACCTTC.